This T cell receptor beta chain was found in a study of T-cell memory formation after mild COVID-19 (dated by TCRdb to about 2021). Regarding the complete study: TCR sequence clusters from the two donors were largely donor specific. The cohort was made up of two young adult volunteers, one female and one male, who were previously healthy. In two donors, T-cell clones that expanded and contracted after mild COVID-19 were followed by sequencing TCRalpha and TCRbeta repertoires longitudinally. Overall results and qualifications from the work: Only two mild cases were covered by the study, and larger cohorts that include severe cases with pre-infection samples were considered necessary. Some responding clones were detected in pre-infection memory, which suggested that pre-existing cross-reactive memory T cells had joined the SARS-CoV-2 response. Contracting CD4+ clones were located mainly in the CM and EM memory subsets, whereas CD8+ clones were found to be enriched in EMRA. SARS-CoV-2 specificity of the second-wave clones peaking on day 37 was not confirmed. Clones contracting from day 15 to 85 had balanced CD4/CD8 phenotypes, while a second wave expanding from day 15 to 37 was biased towards CD4+.

Ficoll-Paque density gradient centrifugation was the method used to isolate PBMCs. This clonotype was counted a few times. The antigen it recognizes is unknown. It has no much larger one-base neighbor in the sample; base qualities were not kept. For sequencing, an Illumina NovaSeq 6000 was employed. TCRalpha and TCRbeta cDNA libraries were built by 5'RACE with constant-segment primers, adding sample barcodes and unique molecular identifiers. Trizol reagent was used to extract RNA from every sample. Libraries were amplified in two PCR steps, with a second sample barcode and Illumina TruSeq adapters added in the second step. Sequencing of the libraries was done on an Illumina NovaSeq, producing 2 x 150 bp paired-end reads. Per the authors' processing: Reads were demultiplexed and collapsed into UMI-guided consensus sequences with migec v1.2.7. Using mixcr v2.1.11, UMI consensuses were aligned to TRA and TRB V and J templates and then assembled into clonotypes. Clonotypes were classified as expanded or contracted when called significant by both edgeR and NoisET, with noise models trained on biological replicates. For edgeR calls, the thresholds were a false discovery rate-adjusted p below 0.01 and a log2 fold-change of 1. As an exploratory analysis of dynamics, PCA with hierarchical clustering was applied to max-normalized trajectories of the 1000 most abundant clonotypes. The CD4 or CD8 phenotype of responding clones was assigned using the separately sequenced CD4+ and CD8+ repertoires. TCRdb ran its own pipeline on the public reads, namely fastp trimming at Q25 and MiXCR clone calling, and kept in-frame beta chains. Each entry is one CDR3 protein sequence, shown with its most common DNA and genes. These V and J calls are TCRdb output, not the study's own analysis. The sample data list around 300,000 distinct CDR3 sequences, and about an eighth of these were observed just once. The ten top clones hold about 21% of the sample.

In the germline V gene, CDR1 corresponds to SGHDT and CDR2 to YYEEEE. V is trimmed back by 5 bases and J by 5 bases, and the junction contains 4 bases that no gene match accounts for. Including cysteine and phenylalanine, the CDR3 has 13 amino acids. Only the CDR3 DNA stays, 39 bases, in frame from base 1. The receptor chain draws on TRBV5-6 and TRBJ2-7; 10 bases in the middle match TRBD1. The sample consisted of PBMCs or a T cell subset sorted from them (not recorded which). The clonotype originates from a young man who had mild COVID-19 (a few samples of this study predate the infection). The sample titles of this study are shuffled in the database, so cell type and time point are left out; the donor was told from shared clones. The CDR3 amino acid sequence is: CASRLTGGDEQYF. The sequence in DNA is TGTGCCAGCAGGCTGACAGGGGGCGACGAGCAGTACTTC.